The entry below gives a single TCR beta chain sequence along with its context. This entry is derived from a study of blood T cell repertoires in COVID-19. For the study at large: COVID-19 samples from acute and convalescent phases originated in the United States, Italy and Spain. In each case, the material was cDNA or gDNA derived from T cells, B-cell-depleted T cells, or PBMCs.

Trimming took 0 bases from V and 2 from J, leaving 11 bases between them. This CDR3 spans 16 amino acids. The V gene's germline CDR1 is MGHRA and CDR2 YSYEKL. Those enrolled in Seattle joined during active infection and were followed longitudinally afterward. Repertoires were generated with immunoSEQ multiplex PCR, while TCRdb's copy carries only in-frame clones and drops some. The data hold around 150,000 clones, with approximately 87% observed a single time. The sequence was collected from a woman aged 70 to 79 with COVID-19, enrolled during active disease. Sequencing was done on a sample of peripheral blood. The rearrangement uses TRBV4-1 and TRBJ1-5; tentatively, D is TRBD1 (6 bases). CDR3 loop: CASSQESQGGNQPQHF. The CDR3 DNA reads as TGCGCCAGCAGCCAAGAATCACAGGGCGGCAATCAGCCCCAGCATTTT.